The 15 T cell receptor beta chains given below trace back to one sample, sequenced in a study of PD-1 blockade in classical Hodgkin lymphoma. As for time point: cycle 4 day 1 (C4D1), after less than 7 weeks of nivolumab. Brentuximab vedotin exposure varied among the patients, all of whom had relapsed after autologous stem cell transplantation. Using immunoSEQ multiplex PCR, the repertoire was profiled, and TCRdb retains in-frame clones only, with some absent. The table lists 20,000 or so clones, 88% of them singletons. The sequencing used peripheral blood mononuclear cells (PBMCs), collected before the fourth cycle of nivolumab. The receptors stem from a human donor with classical Hodgkin lymphoma.

This clone was seen just once. This sequence joins TRBV5-1 and TRBJ2-5; TRBD2 might be the D (7 bases). V lost 4 bases to trimming and J lost 5 bases, with 15 bases between them. There are 14 residues in the CDR3. Germline loops: CDR1 SGHRS, CDR2 YFSETQ. The CDR3 bases are TGCGCCAGCAGCCTGAGCGGGGACACGGAGACCCAGTACTTC. Encoded protein: CASSLSGDTETQYF.

This clone is a singleton in its sample. The V gene is TRBV11-3, the J gene TRBJ2-2; D is unclear. V gave up 4 bases and J gave up 4 bases, with 7 bases separating them. Looked up from germline, CDR1 is SGHNT and CDR2 is YENEEA. The CDR3 sequence is 13 residues long. DNA for the CDR3: TGTGCCAGCAGCTCCATACTCACCGGGGAGCTGTTTTTT. The encoded protein is CASSSILTGELFF.

The chain couples TRBV5-4 to TRBJ2-7; D uncertain. Germline values: CDR1 SGHNT, CDR2 YYREEE (reference sequence). V lost 4 bases and J lost 0, with 14 bases in between. The CDR3 is 15 amino acids. The CDR3 nucleotides are TGTGCCAGCAGCGCTTCTACTTTGAGCTCCTACGAGCAGTACTTC. Translated, it gives CASSASTLSSYEQYF.

This chain connects TRBV7-9 to TRBJ2-1; 10 positions match TRBD1. With V trimmed by 5 bases and J by 3 bases, 4 bases remained unmatched. Germline loops: CDR1 SEHNR, CDR2 FQNEAQ (reference sequence). The CDR3 has 15 residues. The CDR3 region is CASSRGQGLYNEQFF. In nucleotides, the CDR3 is TGTGCCAGCAGCCGGGGACAGGGGCTCTACAATGAGCAGTTCTTC.

The J gene is TRBJ2-1, the V gene TRBV27, with D perhaps TRBD2 (5 bases). The CDR3 runs to 15 residues. V was shortened by 4 bases and J by 4 bases, with 14 bases between the two germline ends. Germline lookup yields CDR1 MNHEY and CDR2 SMNVEV (reference sequence). For the CDR3, the DNA is TGTGCCAGCAGTTCACTAGATTCATGGTACAATGAGCAGTTCTTC. Residues: CASSSLDSWYNEQFF.

The J gene is TRBJ2-3, the V gene TRBV5-5; possible D gene TRBD1, 6 bases. Looked up from germline, CDR1 is SGHKS and CDR2 is YYEKEE (reference sequence). V lost 0 bases to trimming and J lost 3 bases, with 8 bases between them. The CDR3 covers 14 residues. This CDR3 reads CASSLDQGTDTQYF. CDR3 DNA sequence: TGTGCCAGCAGCTTGGACCAGGGGACAGATACGCAGTATTTT.

Note on this clone: This likely stems from a read error, as it lies one base from a far larger clone. The chain recombines TRBV4-2 with TRBJ2-7; D assignment may be TRBD1 or TRBD2 (5 bases each). The germline V gene encodes CDR1 LGHNA and CDR2 YNFKEQ. Trimming cost V 2 bases and J 1 base, with 12 bases left between them. The CDR3 covers 15 residues. The CDR3 here is CASSQNRDVSYEQYF. The DNA of the CDR3 is TGTGCCAGCAGCCAAAATCGGGACGTTTCCTACGAGCAGTACTTC.

This clone has a single count. Here the CDR3 DNA reads TGTGCCAGCAGTTACTCCAGGGGGCTAAACACTGAAGCTTTCTTT. Translating it yields CASSYSRGLNTEAFF. The chain has TRBV6-5 and TRBJ1-1; 8 bases align to TRBD1. The CDR3 consists of 15 residues. J lost 2 bases, V lost 0 bases, and 2 bases had no gene match. Germline V gives CDR1 MNHEY, CDR2 SVGAGI.

This chain connects TRBV4-1 to TRBJ2-5, with TRBD2 identical over 7 bases. Germline V gene data show CDR1 as MGHRA and CDR2 as YSYEKL. This CDR3 comprises 17 residues. Germline trimming cut 1 base from V and 2 bases from J; bases unmatched to any gene: 10. CDR3 region: CASSQVIGTGLQETQYF. CDR3 coding DNA: TGCGCCAGCAGCCAAGTAATTGGTACGGGACTACAAGAGACCCAGTACTTC.

The V call is TRBV10-3, the J call TRBJ1-2, with D perhaps TRBD1 (5 bases). CDR1 is ENHRY and CDR2 is SYGVKD in the germline V gene. This CDR3 contains 14 residues. Trimming pared 5 bases from V and 3 bases from J, leaving 13 bases between. CDR3 loop: CAISPSRDHYGYTF. CDR3 nucleotides: TGTGCCATCAGTCCAAGCCGGGACCACTATGGCTACACCTTC.

V is TRBV29-1 and J is TRBJ2-1; D possibly matches TRBD1 or TRBD2 (6 bases each). Trimming stripped 5 bases from V and 6 bases from J, with 23 bases between. The length of the CDR3 is 16 residues. Germline assignment: CDR1 SQVTM and CDR2 ANQGSEA. CDR3 nucleotides: TGCAGCGTTCGAGGGGGGAGGCCCTTCCTAACCAATGAGCAGTTCTTC. As protein: CSVRGGRPFLTNEQFF.

Only one count was recorded for this clone. V usage is TRBV6-4 and J usage is TRBJ2-3; D possibly corresponds to TRBD2 (6 bases). CDR3 size: 14 residues. V was pared by 2 bases and J by 2 bases, with 8 bases between. Per germline, CDR1 MRHNA and CDR2 SNTAGT. For the CDR3, the DNA is TGTGCCAGCAGTGACGGGGACTTCACAGATACGCAGTATTTT. This codes for CASSDGDFTDTQYF.

The V call is TRBV13, the J call TRBJ2-3; D is uncertain. CDR3 length equals 13 residues. Germline loops: CDR1 PRHDT, CDR2 FYEKMQ (reference sequence). V gave up 7 bases and J gave up 0 bases, with 8 bases separating them. Here the CDR3 DNA reads TGTGCCAGCAACCCCCTTAGCACAGATACGCAGTATTTT. It encodes CASNPLSTDTQYF.

This chain joins TRBV12-5 and TRBJ2-3; D perhaps matches TRBD2 (5 bases). V was shortened by 7 bases and J by 0 bases, with 11 bases between the two germline ends. CDR1 LGHNT and CDR2 FRNRAP come from the germline V gene. The CDR3 contains 14 residues. The CDR3 coding sequence is TGTGCTAGTGCCCGTGGGGAGAGCACAGATACGCAGTATTTT. It specifies CASARGESTDTQYF.

The rearrangement uses TRBV4-1 and TRBJ1-2; 8 bases match TRBD1. Per germline, CDR1 MGHRA and CDR2 YSYEKL. The length of the CDR3 is 16 residues. V trimming: 4 bases; J trimming: 4 bases; junction bases outside the gene matches: 11. The CDR3 sequence: CASSLNPTGVPYGYTF. CDR3 DNA sequence: TGCGCCAGCAGCCTCAATCCGACAGGGGTTCCCTATGGCTACACCTTC.